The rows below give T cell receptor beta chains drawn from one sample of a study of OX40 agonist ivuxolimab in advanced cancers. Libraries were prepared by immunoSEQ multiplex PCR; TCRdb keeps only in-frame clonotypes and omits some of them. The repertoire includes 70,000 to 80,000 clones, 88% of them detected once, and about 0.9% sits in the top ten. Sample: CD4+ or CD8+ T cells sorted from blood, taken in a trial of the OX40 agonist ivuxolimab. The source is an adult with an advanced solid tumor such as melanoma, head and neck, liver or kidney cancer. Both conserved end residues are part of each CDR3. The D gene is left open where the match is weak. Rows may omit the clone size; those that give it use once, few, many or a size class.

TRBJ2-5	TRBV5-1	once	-	TGCGCCAGCAGCTTTCGCGGACAAGAGACCCAGTACTTC	CASSFRGQETQYF
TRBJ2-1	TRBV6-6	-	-	TGTGCCAGCAGCCCCGGCAGGGTCGGGCAGTTCTTC	CASSPGRVGQFF
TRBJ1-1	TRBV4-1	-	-	TGCGCCAGCAGCCAAGATAAAGGGACTGAAGCTTTCTTT	CASSQDKGTEAFF
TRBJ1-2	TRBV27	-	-	TGTGCCAGCAGCCGAGTAACAGGGCCCTATAACTATGGCTACACCTTC	CASSRVTGPYNYGYTF
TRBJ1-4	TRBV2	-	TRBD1	TGTGCCAGCAGCCGGACAGGGAGTGGTGAAAAACTGTTTTTT	CASSRTGSGEKLFF
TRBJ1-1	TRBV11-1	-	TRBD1	TGTGCCAGCAACCCCCGGACAGGGAACACTGAAGCTTTCTTT	CASNPRTGNTEAFF
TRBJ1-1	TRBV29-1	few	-	TGCAGCGCCATCCGGGACACTAAAGCTTTCTTT	CSAIRDTKAFF
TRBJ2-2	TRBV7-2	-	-	TGTGCCAGCAGCGTTACAGGGGGGGAGCTGTTTTTT	CASSVTGGELFF
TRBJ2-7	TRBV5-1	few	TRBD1	TGCGCCAGCAGGGATGGGACAGTAAACTACTACGAGCAGTACTTC	CASRDGTVNYYEQYF
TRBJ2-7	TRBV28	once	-	TGTGCCAGCACACGAGAGGACAGCAATTTAGCATACGAGCAGTACTTC	CASTREDSNLAYEQYF
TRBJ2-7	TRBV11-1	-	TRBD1	TGTGCCAGCACACCCCGGGACAGGGGGCGCGAGCAGTACTTC	CASTPRDRGREQYF
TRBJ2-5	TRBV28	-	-	TGTGCCAGCAGTTTAGAGGAGACCCAGTACTTC	CASSLEETQYF
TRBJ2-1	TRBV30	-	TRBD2	TGTGCCTGGAGTGCGGGACTAGCGAAAGAGCAGTTCTTC	CAWSAGLAKEQFF
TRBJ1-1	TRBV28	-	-	TGTGCCAGCAGTTCGCGGACAAACATGAACACTGAAGCTTTCTTT	CASSSRTNMNTEAFF
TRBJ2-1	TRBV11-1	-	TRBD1	TGTGCCAGCAGCTGGGACAGGGGACCCAATGAGCAGTTCTTC	CASSWDRGPNEQFF
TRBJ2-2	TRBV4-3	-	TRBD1	TGCGCCAGCAGCAGACAGACAGGGGGCTCAGCCGGGGAGCTGTTTTTT	CASSRQTGGSAGELFF
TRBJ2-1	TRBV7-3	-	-	TGTGCCAGCAGCTTATCCGACAATGAGCAGTTCTTC	CASSLSDNEQFF
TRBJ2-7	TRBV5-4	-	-	TGTGCCAGCAGCTACGGGACGTTTGCCTACGAGCAGTACTTC	CASSYGTFAYEQYF
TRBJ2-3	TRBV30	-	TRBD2	TGTGCCTGGAGTCCCTTAGCGGGAGCGAGCGATACGCAGTATTTT	CAWSPLAGASDTQYF
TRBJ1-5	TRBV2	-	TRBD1	TGTGCCAGCAGTGATGTACAGGGGGACAATCAGCCCCAGCATTTT	CASSDVQGDNQPQHF
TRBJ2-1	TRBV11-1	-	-	TGTGCCAGCAGCTTAAAGCGCAGGACCGACTACAATGAGCAGTTCTTC	CASSLKRRTDYNEQFF
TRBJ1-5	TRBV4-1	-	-	TGCGCCAGCAGCCAAGACCGACTTAGCAATCAGCCCCAGCATTTT	CASSQDRLSNQPQHF
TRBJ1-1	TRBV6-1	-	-	TGTGCCAGCAGTGCCTACGGGACTGAAGCTTTCTTT	CASSAYGTEAFF
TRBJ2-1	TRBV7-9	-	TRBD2	TGTGCCAGCAGTCCGAGACTAGCGGGAGCCATCATGGGTGAGCAGTTCTTC	CASSPRLAGAIMGEQFF
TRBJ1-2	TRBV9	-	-	TGTGCCAGCAACCCTGGGGGGACCGCTAACTATGGCTACACCTTC	CASNPGGTANYGYTF